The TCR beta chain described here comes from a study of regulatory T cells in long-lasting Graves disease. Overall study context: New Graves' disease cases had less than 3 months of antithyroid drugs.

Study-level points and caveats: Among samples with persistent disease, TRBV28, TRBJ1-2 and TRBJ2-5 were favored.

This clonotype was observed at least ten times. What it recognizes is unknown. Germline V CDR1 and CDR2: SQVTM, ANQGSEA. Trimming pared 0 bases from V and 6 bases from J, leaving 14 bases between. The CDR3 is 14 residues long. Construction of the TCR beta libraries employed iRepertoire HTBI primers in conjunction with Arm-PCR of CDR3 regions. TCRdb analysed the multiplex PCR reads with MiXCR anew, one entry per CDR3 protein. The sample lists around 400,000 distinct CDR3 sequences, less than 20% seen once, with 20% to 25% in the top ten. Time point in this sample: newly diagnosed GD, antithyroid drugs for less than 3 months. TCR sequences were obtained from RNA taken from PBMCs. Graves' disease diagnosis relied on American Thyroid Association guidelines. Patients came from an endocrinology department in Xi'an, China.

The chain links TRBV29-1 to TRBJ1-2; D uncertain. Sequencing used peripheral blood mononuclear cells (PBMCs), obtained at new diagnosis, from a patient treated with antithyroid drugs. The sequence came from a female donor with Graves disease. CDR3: CSVEDREGINGYTF. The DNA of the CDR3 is TGCAGCGTTGAAGATCGAGAAGGGATCAATGGCTACACCTTC.